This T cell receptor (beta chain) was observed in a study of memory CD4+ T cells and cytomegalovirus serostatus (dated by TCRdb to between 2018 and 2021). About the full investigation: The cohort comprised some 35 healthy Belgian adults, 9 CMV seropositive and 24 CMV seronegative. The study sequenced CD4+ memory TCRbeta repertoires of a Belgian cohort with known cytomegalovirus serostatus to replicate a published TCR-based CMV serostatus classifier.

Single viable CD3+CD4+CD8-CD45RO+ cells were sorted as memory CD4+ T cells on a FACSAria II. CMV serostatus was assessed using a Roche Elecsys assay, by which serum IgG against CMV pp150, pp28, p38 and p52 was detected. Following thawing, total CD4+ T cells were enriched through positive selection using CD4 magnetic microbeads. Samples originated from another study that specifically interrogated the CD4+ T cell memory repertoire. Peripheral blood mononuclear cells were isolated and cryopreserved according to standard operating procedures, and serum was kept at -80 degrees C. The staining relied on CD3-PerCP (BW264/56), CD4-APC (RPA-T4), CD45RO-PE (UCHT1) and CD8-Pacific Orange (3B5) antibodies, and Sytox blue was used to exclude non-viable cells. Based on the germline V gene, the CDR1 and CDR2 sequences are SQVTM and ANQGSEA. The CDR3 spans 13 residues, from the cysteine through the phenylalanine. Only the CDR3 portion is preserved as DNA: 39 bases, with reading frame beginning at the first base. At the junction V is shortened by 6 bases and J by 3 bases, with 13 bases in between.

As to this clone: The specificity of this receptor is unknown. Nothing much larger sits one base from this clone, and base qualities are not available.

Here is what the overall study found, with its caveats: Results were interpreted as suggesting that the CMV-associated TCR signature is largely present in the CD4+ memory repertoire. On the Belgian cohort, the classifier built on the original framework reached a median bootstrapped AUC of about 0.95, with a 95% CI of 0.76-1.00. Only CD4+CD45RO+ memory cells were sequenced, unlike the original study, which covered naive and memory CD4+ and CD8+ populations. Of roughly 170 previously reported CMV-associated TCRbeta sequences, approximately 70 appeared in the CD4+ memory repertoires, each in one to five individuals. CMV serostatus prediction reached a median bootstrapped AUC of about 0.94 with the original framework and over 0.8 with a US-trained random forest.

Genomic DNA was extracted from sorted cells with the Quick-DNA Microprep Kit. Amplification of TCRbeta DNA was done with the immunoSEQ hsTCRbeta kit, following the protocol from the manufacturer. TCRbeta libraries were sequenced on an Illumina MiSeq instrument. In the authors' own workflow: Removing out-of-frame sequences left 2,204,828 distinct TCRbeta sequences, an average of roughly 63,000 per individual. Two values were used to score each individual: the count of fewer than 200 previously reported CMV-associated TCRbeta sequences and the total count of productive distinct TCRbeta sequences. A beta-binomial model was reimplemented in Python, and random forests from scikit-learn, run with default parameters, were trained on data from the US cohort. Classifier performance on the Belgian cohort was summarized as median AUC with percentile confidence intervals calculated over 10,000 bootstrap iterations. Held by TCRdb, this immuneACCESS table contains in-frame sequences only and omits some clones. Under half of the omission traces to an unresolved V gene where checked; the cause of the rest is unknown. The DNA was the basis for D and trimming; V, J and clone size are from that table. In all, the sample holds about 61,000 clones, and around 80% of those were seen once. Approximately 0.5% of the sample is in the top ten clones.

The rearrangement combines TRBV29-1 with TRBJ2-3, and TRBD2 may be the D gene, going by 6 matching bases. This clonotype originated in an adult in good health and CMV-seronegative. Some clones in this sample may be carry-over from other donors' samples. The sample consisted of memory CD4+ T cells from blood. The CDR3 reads CSVEGLGTDTQYF. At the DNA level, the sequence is TGCAGCGTGGAGGGGCTGGGTACAGATACGCAGTATTTT.